One sample yielded the 2 T cell receptor beta chains listed below, sequenced in a study of cytomegalovirus exposure and HLA in healthy donors. PCR employed 60 Vbeta and 13 Jbeta primers. Produced via immunoSEQ multiplex PCR; TCRdb's table is partial and in-frame only. Seen here are 150,000 to 200,000 clones, nearly 80% observed once, and the top ten hold around 1%. Sequenced input: PBMCs. These receptors all stem from a woman in her forties or fifties in good health and CMV-seropositive.

This clone has a single count. The chain couples TRBV18 to TRBJ1-1; tentatively, D is TRBD1 (5 bases). Trimming took 3 bases from V and 4 from J, leaving 12 bases between them. The CDR3 totals 14 residues. CDR1 is KGHSH and CDR2 is LQKENI in the germline V gene. The CDR3 reads CASSPAGRGTEAFF. CDR3 nucleotides: TGTGCCAGCTCACCGGCAGGGAGGGGCACTGAAGCTTTCTTT.

This chain links TRBV5-4 with TRBJ1-2; the D is unclear. From germline, CDR1 is SGHNT and CDR2 YYREEE (reference sequence). The CDR3 runs to 17 residues. Trimming took 4 bases from V and 4 from J, leaving 23 bases between them. The CDR3 sequence: CASSPTSSGSWVYGYTF. CDR3 DNA: TGTGCCAGCAGCCCTACCTCCTCCGGGAGTTGGGTCTATGGCTACACCTTC.